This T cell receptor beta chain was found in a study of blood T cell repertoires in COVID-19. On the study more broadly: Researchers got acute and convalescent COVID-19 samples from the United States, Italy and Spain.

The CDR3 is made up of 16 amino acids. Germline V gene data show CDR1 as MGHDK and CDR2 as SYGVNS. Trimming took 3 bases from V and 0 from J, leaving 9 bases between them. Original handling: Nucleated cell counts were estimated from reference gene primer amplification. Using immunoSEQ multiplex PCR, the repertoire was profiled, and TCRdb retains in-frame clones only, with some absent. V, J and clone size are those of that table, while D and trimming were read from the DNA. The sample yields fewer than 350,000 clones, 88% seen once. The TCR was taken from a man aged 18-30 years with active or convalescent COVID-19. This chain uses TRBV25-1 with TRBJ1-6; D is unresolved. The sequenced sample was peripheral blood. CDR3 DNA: TGTGCCAGCAGTGATATCACGAGCTCCTATAATTCACCCCTCCACTTT. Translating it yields CASSDITSSYNSPLHF.